This passage covers 14 T cell receptor beta chains from one sample sequenced in a study of cytomegalovirus exposure and HLA in healthy donors. It was with 60 Vbeta and 13 Jbeta primers that the PCR ran. Measured with immunoSEQ multiplex PCR; TCRdb has only the in-frame clones, and not every one. The sample holds about 150,000 clones, about four fifths seen once. Input material: PBMCs. Receptors originate from a man between 25 and 39 years old in good health and CMV-seropositive.

The chain recombines TRBV27 with TRBJ1-1; D might be TRBD1 (5 bases). The CDR3 loop spans 14 amino acids. Germline V lookup: CDR1 MNHEY, CDR2 SMNVEV (reference sequence). Trimming removed 5 bases at V and 0 bases at J, with 10 bases between. The CDR3, as DNA: TGTGCCAGCAGTAGACAGTCTGTGAACACTGAAGCTTTCTTT. Amino acid sequence: CASSRQSVNTEAFF.

The chain combines TRBV7-9 with TRBJ2-5; D is unclear. This CDR3 is 16 amino acids long. Germline V CDR1 and CDR2: SEHNR, FQNEAQ (reference sequence). V lost 2 bases and J 1 base, leaving 14 bases between the germline ends. CDR3 nucleotide sequence: TGTGCCAGCAGCTTAATGGGTGGTTCTAGCCAAGAGACCCAGTACTTC. Encoded protein: CASSLMGGSSQETQYF.

This clone has a single count. The chain joins TRBV4-2 to TRBJ2-1; 10 bases match TRBD2. Germline assignment: CDR1 LGHNA and CDR2 YNFKEQ. This CDR3 is 15 amino acids long. With 0 bases clipped from V and 8 bases from J, the junction kept 4 bases outside the gene matches. This CDR3 is CASSQEIGTSDEQFF. DNA for the CDR3: TGTGCCAGCAGCCAAGAGATTGGGACTAGCGATGAGCAGTTCTTC.

Notes on this clone: An end of the junction does not agree with germline; a read error may underlie this. The genes are TRBV6-5 and TRBJ1-5; 8 positions match TRBD1. CDR3 length equals 13 residues. Germline lookup yields CDR1 MNHEY and CDR2 SVGAGI. CDR3 DNA sequence: TGTGCCAGCAGTTACTCACCGGGACAGGCCCATCATTTT. This sequence encodes CASSYSPGQAHHF.

The V and J genes are TRBV10-3 and TRBJ2-3; tentative D call: TRBD2 (5 bases). From germline, CDR1 is ENHRY and CDR2 SYGVKD. V lost 3 bases and J lost 4, with 14 bases in between. The length of the CDR3 is 15 residues. CDR3 in amino acids: CAISDTRGGPDTQYF. The CDR3 bases are TGTGCCATCAGTGACACTAGAGGAGGCCCAGATACGCAGTATTTT.

The rearrangement links TRBV5-6 to TRBJ2-3, with a possible D match to TRBD2 (5 bases). The V end was cut by 3 bases, the J end by 0 bases, with 14 bases between. Germline V gives CDR1 SGHDT, CDR2 YYEEEE. This CDR3 comprises 16 residues. The DNA of the CDR3 is TGTGCCAGCAGCTGGATTACTAGGGTTAGCACAGATACGCAGTATTTT. This gives the protein CASSWITRVSTDTQYF.

CDR3 DNA: TGTGCCAGCAGTAGGTCTAGCGGGAGGCGAACCGAGCAGTACTTC. It specifies CASSRSSGRRTEQYF. The rearrangement joins TRBV27 to TRBJ2-7, with TRBD2 identical over 11 bases. The CDR3 spans 15 residues. In germline, CDR1 is MNHEY, CDR2 SMNVEV (reference sequence). The V gene end was trimmed by 5 bases and the J gene end by 6 bases; junction bases not matched to a gene: 9.

V gene TRBV10-3 combines with J gene TRBJ2-1, with 11 bases that match TRBD2. The CDR3 contains 14 residues. Trimming at V came to 3 bases and at J to 9 bases, leaving 4 bases not matched to a gene. The germline V gene has CDR1 ENHRY and CDR2 SYGVKD. The CDR3 reads CAISDGLAGGEQFF. CDR3 in DNA: TGTGCCATCAGTGATGGTCTAGCGGGAGGTGAGCAGTTCTTC.

Turning to this clone: This same CDR3 is encoded by further DNA sequences in the sample. The gene calls are TRBV5-1 and TRBJ2-7, with TRBD2 matching over 9 bases. CDR3 length: 16 amino acids. Per the germline V gene, CDR1 is SGHRS and CDR2 is YFSETQ. Germline trimming cut 0 bases from V and 5 bases from J; bases unmatched to any gene: 9. This CDR3 reads CASSLALAGPDDEQYF. The CDR3 DNA reads TGCGCCAGCAGCTTGGCACTAGCGGGCCCTGACGACGAGCAGTACTTC.

This clone has a handful of counts. The gene calls are TRBV4-1 and TRBJ2-1; 7 positions match TRBD2. The V gene end was trimmed by 4 bases and the J gene end by 7 bases; junction bases not matched to a gene: 4. Looked up from germline, CDR1 is MGHRA and CDR2 is YSYEKL. The CDR3 totals 13 residues. CDR3 bases: TGCGCCAGCAGCCCGAGGGGAGGGAATGAGCAGTTCTTC. Translated, it gives CASSPRGGNEQFF.

The J gene is TRBJ1-2, the V gene TRBV6-5; no firm D call. CDR3 length equals 13 residues. Germline-derived CDR1 and CDR2 are MNHEY and SVGAGI. The V gene lost 0 bases and the J gene lost 8 bases, with 10 bases spanning the gap. The CDR3 bases are TGTGCCAGCAGTTACTCGGCCCAATCGGGCTACACCTTC. Residues: CASSYSAQSGYTF.

This clone appeared a few times. The chain links TRBV19 to TRBJ1-6; TRBD1 aligns across 11 bases. The length of the CDR3 is 14 residues. Germline V lookup: CDR1 LNHDA, CDR2 SQIVND (reference sequence). The V gene end was trimmed by 5 bases and the J gene end by 9 bases; junction bases not matched to a gene: 3. CDR3 amino acids: CASSVGQGVSPLHF. The CDR3 DNA is TGTGCCAGTAGTGTGGGACAGGGGGTTTCACCCCTCCACTTT.

The rearrangement joins TRBV6-5 to TRBJ2-5, with D perhaps matching TRBD2 (6 bases). Looked up from germline, CDR1 is MNHEY and CDR2 is SVGAGI. This CDR3 comprises 14 residues. Trimming left V 7 bases short and J 3 bases short, with 15 bases between. The CDR3 DNA reads as TGTGCCAGCATCAGAGGTGGCGGGGAAGAGACCCAGTACTTC. Protein: CASIRGGGEETQYF.

This chain uses TRBV5-4 with TRBJ2-5; possible D gene TRBD2, 6 bases. Germline CDR1 SGHNT, CDR2 YYREEE (reference sequence). The CDR3 loop spans 15 amino acids. With 3 bases removed from V and 2 bases from J, the gap between germline ends came to 14 bases. The CDR3 loop is CASSSGLSLQETQYF. CDR3 nucleotides: TGTGCCAGCAGCTCGGGACTCTCCCTGCAAGAGACCCAGTACTTC.